The 26 T cell receptor beta chains reported below all come from one sample, sequenced in a study of blood T cells in healthy people across ages (dated by TCRdb to 2013 to 2016). The method behind the library was 5' RACE. Reads for this sample came from an Illumina HiSeq 2500. A second PCR of roughly 7 to 12 cycles was run with a J-beta primer mix and a sample-barcoded 5' primer. TCRdb reanalyzed the raw reads on its own, using fastp at Q25 for trimming and MiXCR for clone calling, and kept in-frame beta chains. CDR3 protein sequences are deduplicated, and each keeps its most common genes and DNA. A total of fewer than 900,000 distinct CDR3 sequences appear in this sample, roughly 40% of them only once. 10% to 15% of the sample is in the top ten clones. Material for sequencing was blood. These receptors originate from a man younger than 30 in good health.

This clonotype showed up just once. The chain has TRBV20-1 and TRBJ2-1, with a possible D match to TRBD2 (6 bases). The CDR3 spans 16 residues. Germline CDR1 is DFQATT and CDR2 is SNEGSKA (reference sequence). Trimming shortened V by 5 bases and J by 1 base, and 18 bases separated the two germline ends. CDR3 loop: CSALKVGSPSYNEQFF. CDR3 DNA: TGCAGTGCTCTCAAGGTCGGGAGTCCGTCCTACAATGAGCAGTTCTTC.

There are many counts of this clonotype. The rearrangement uses TRBV6-6 and TRBJ2-7, with D possibly being TRBD1 (7 bases). The J call is doubtful: the DNA matches TRBJ2-5 better. Germline CDR1 and CDR2: MNHNY and SVGAGI (reference sequence). This CDR3 comprises 16 residues. The CDR3 coding sequence is TGTGCCAGCAGTTACTCTTGGCAGGGGGGTAGTGAGACCCAGTACTTC. The encoded protein is CASSYSWQGGSETQYF.

The V and J genes are TRBV7-9 and TRBJ2-1, with D unclear. Germline V lookup: CDR1 SEHNR, CDR2 FQNEAQ (reference sequence). The CDR3 covers 16 residues. Trimming left V 5 bases short and J 0 bases short, with 14 bases between. CDR3 loop: CASSPLGRTSYNEQFF. The CDR3 bases are TGTGCCAGCAGCCCTTTGGGCCGGACCTCCTACAATGAGCAGTTCTTC.

The V and J genes are TRBV12-3 or TRBV12-4 and TRBJ1-4; D uncertain. CDR3 length: 13 residues. V lost 5 bases and J 5 bases, leaving 9 bases between the germline ends. The CDR3 DNA follows: TGTGCCAGCAGTGTCGCCGGGAATGAAAAACTGTTTTTT. This gives the protein CASSVAGNEKLFF.

The chain couples TRBV11-2 to TRBJ2-1; D gene ambiguous. CDR1 is SGHAT, CDR2 FQNNGV, per germline. This CDR3 is 14 amino acids long. Trimming pared 1 base from V and 10 bases from J, leaving 14 bases between. DNA of the CDR3: TGTGCCAGCAGCTTAGCCAGGCCGAACTACGAGCAGTTCTTC. Translated: CASSLARPNYEQFF. The entire variable domain, with the rest obtained from reference TRBV11-2 and TRBJ2-1, is as follows: EAGVAQSPRYKIIEKRQSVAFWCNPISGHATLYWYQQILGQGPKLLIQFQNNGVVDDSQLPKDRFSAERLKGVDSTLKIQPAKLEDSAVYLCASSLARPNYEQFFGPGTRLTVL.

This clonotype was observed a few times. The gene calls are TRBV5-6 and TRBJ2-1; D unresolved. Germline V gene sequence: CDR1 SGHDT, CDR2 YYEEEE. Trimming took 0 bases from V and 8 from J, leaving 18 bases between them. The CDR3 length is 16 residues. The CDR3, as DNA: TGTGCCAGCAGCTTGGTTGTGATCGCAGGTGGGGATGAGCAGTTCTTC. Its protein product is CASSLVVIAGGDEQFF.

The chain is built from TRBV5-6 and TRBJ2-7; either TRBD1 or TRBD2 may fit D (5 bases each). The CDR3 has 17 residues. V lost 0 bases and J lost 7, with 23 bases in between. Germline loops: CDR1 SGHDT, CDR2 YYEEEE. CDR3 sequence: CASSLVRNWGTVREQYF. In DNA form, the CDR3 reads TGTGCCAGCAGCTTGGTCCGGAATTGGGGGACGGTGAGGGAGCAGTACTTC.

This chain joins TRBV7-2 and TRBJ1-2; D remains unclear. The germline V gene has CDR1 SGHTA and CDR2 FQGNSA. Trimming took off 4 bases at V and 6 bases at J, with 15 bases between the two ends. The CDR3 consists of 14 residues. As DNA, the CDR3 is TGTGCCAGCAGCTCCTTCCGGGAGACCGATGGCTACACCTTC. As protein: CASSSFRETDGYTF.

CDR3 residues: CACSPPSSYNEQFF. The CDR3 nucleotides are TGTGCCTGTTCCCCCCCCAGCTCCTACAATGAGCAGTTCTTC. The J gene is TRBJ2-1, the V gene TRBV30; D not resolved. This CDR3 contains 14 residues. Germline CDR1 is GTSNPN and CDR2 is SVGIG (reference sequence). Trimming took 6 bases from V and 0 from J, leaving 12 bases between them.

In this sample, this clonotype turned up many times. The rearrangement joins TRBV12-3 or TRBV12-4 to TRBJ1-5; 7 positions match TRBD1. The junction had 5 bases not matched to a gene; V was cut back by 5 bases and J by 1 base. The CDR3 runs 15 residues. CDR3 in DNA: TGTGCCAGCAGTCGACAGGGTCGGAGCAATCAGCCCCAGCATTTT. The encoded protein is CASSRQGRSNQPQHF.

V gene TRBV20-1 combines with J gene TRBJ1-1; 8 bases fit TRBD1. This CDR3 has 13 amino acids. CDR1 is DFQATT, CDR2 SNEGSKA, per germline (reference sequence). J gave up 4 bases and V 5 bases, and 6 bases lay outside the gene matches. CDR3 protein: CSAPTGGGTEAFF. The DNA for the CDR3 is TGCAGTGCTCCAACAGGGGGGGGCACTGAAGCTTTCTTT.

The chain couples TRBV29-1 to TRBJ2-3; D ambiguous. The CDR3 sequence is 12 residues long. Germline CDR1 reads SQVTM; CDR2 reads ANQGSEA. With 2 bases removed from V and 9 bases from J, the gap between germline ends came to 12 bases. Written as DNA, the CDR3 is TGCAGCGTTGAATGGACCGGAGACACGCAGTATTTT. The encoded protein is CSVEWTGDTQYF.

This chain joins TRBV12-3 or TRBV12-4 and TRBJ1-2, with D uncertain. This CDR3 spans 13 amino acids. V gave up 0 bases and J gave up 8 bases, with 10 bases separating them. The CDR3 spells CASSLALPYGYTF. The CDR3 region has the DNA TGTGCCAGCAGTTTAGCGCTCCCTTACGGCTACACCTTC.

CDR3 DNA: TGTGCCAGCAGCTCCCGGGACAGGGGGCGTACGCAGTATTTT. This sequence encodes CASSSRDRGRTQYF. This chain connects TRBV7-6 to TRBJ2-3, with 12 bases that match TRBD1. J lost 8 bases, V lost 4 bases, and 4 bases had no gene match. Germline assignment: CDR1 SGHVS and CDR2 FNYEAQ. This CDR3 comprises 14 residues.

This chain links TRBV5-1 with TRBJ2-7; 8 bases fit TRBD2. Germline CDR1 SGHRS, CDR2 YFSETQ. The CDR3 contains 16 residues. Trimming removed 5 bases from V and 0 bases from J; junction bases left unmatched: 10. CDR3 bases: TGCGCCAGCAGGGCCCACAGCGGGAGTCACTCCTACGAGCAGTACTTC. Amino acid sequence: CASRAHSGSHSYEQYF. Together with reference TRBV5-1 and TRBJ2-7, the CDR3 gives the full variable domain: KAGVTQTPRYLIKTRGQQVTLSCSPISGHRSVSWYQQTPGQGLQFLFEYFSETQRNKGNFPGRFSGRQFSNSRSEMNVSTLELGDSALYLCASRAHSGSHSYEQYFGPGTRLTVT.

This chain connects TRBV2 to TRBJ1-2, with D possibly matching TRBD1 (5 bases). This CDR3 spans 13 amino acids. V lost 10 bases and J lost 4, with 16 bases in between. CDR1 is SNHLY, CDR2 FYNNEI, per germline. The CDR3 here is CATEWGEAYGYTF. As DNA, the CDR3 is TGTGCCACCGAGTGGGGGGAGGCCTATGGCTACACCTTC.

The chain uses TRBV12-5 and TRBJ2-1; 12 bases fit TRBD1. CDR1 LGHNT and CDR2 FRNRAP come from the germline V gene. The CDR3 loop spans 15 amino acids. The V and J ends lost 3 bases and 7 bases, in that order; junction bases with no gene match: 4. CDR3 protein: CASGFGDRGRNEQFF. CDR3 sequence (DNA): TGTGCTAGTGGTTTTGGGGACAGGGGGCGGAATGAGCAGTTCTTC. Looking up the rest from reference TRBV12-5 and TRBJ2-1 gives the full variable domain: DARVTQTPRHKVTEMGQEVTMRCQPILGHNTVFWYRQTMMQGLELLAYFRNRAPLDDSGMPKDRFSAEMPDATLATLKIQPSEPRDSAVYFCASGFGDRGRNEQFFGPGTRLTVL.

This clonotype was seen at least ten times. The chain combines TRBV27 with TRBJ2-7; TRBD1 matches 7 bases. V shed 3 bases and J 5 bases; nucleotides not matched to a gene: 7. The CDR3 is 14 amino acids. Germline lookup yields CDR1 MNHEY and CDR2 SMNVEV (reference sequence). The chain's CDR3 is CASSFEGGRDEQYF. For the CDR3, the DNA is TGTGCCAGCAGTTTCGAAGGGGGCCGCGACGAGCAGTACTTC.

Remarks on this clonotype: With a much larger clone just one base away, this may be a read error. This chain links TRBV6-6 with TRBJ1-4; 7 nucleotides align to TRBD1. Germline lookup yields CDR1 MNHNY and CDR2 SVGAGI (reference sequence). This CDR3 is 14 amino acids long. CDR3 residues: CASSGTATSEKLFF. For the CDR3, the DNA is TGTGCCAGCAGTGGGACAGCAACTAGTGAAAAACTGTTTTTT.

For this clonotype: The junction departs from the called germline gene at one end, perhaps through a read error. The V gene is TRBV15, the J gene TRBJ2-3, with 8 bases identical to TRBD1. CDR1 LNHNV and CDR2 YYDKDF come from the germline V gene (reference sequence). The CDR3 runs to 17 residues. The CDR3 is CVTSRYRDRTYTDTQYF. The CDR3 DNA is TGTGTCACCAGCCGGTACCGGGACAGGACGTACACAGATACGCAGTATTTT.

The chain is built from TRBV12-3 or TRBV12-4 and TRBJ2-7; TRBD2 agrees at 9 bases. With 5 bases clipped from V and 7 bases from J, the junction kept 6 bases outside the gene matches. This CDR3 is built from 13 residues. The CDR3 sequence: CASSVGSGREQYF. The CDR3 region has the DNA TGTGCCAGCAGTGTCGGTAGCGGGAGAGAGCAGTACTTC.

This clonotype was counted only a few times. The chain uses TRBV25-1 and TRBJ2-3; TRBD2 is a possible D gene (5 bases). CDR1 and CDR2 (germline): MGHDK, SYGVNS. V lost 7 bases to trimming and J lost 1 base, with 9 bases between them. This CDR3 is 13 amino acids long. CDR3 region: CASTAGGTDTQYF. In DNA, the CDR3 is TGTGCCAGCACAGCCGGGGGCACAGATACGCAGTATTTT.

This clonotype was counted a few times. In DNA, the CDR3 is TGCAGTGCTCCGGGACAGGGGGTTTATAATTCACCCCTCCACTTT. Its protein is CSAPGQGVYNSPLHF. The chain joins TRBV20-1 to TRBJ1-6; 11 nucleotides match TRBD1. This CDR3 is built from 15 residues. Germline V gene data show CDR1 as DFQATT and CDR2 as SNEGSKA (reference sequence). V lost 5 bases, J lost 4 bases, and 4 bases stayed unmatched.

Of note for this clonotype: Relative to the germline gene, one junction end is altered; a read error may explain this. The chain joins TRBV10-3 to TRBJ2-4; D ambiguous. The J call may not be correct, given that the DNA end is closer to TRBJ2-7. There are 11 residues in the CDR3. The V gene's germline CDR1 is ENHRY and CDR2 SYGVKD. The CDR3 spells CAIGEWDEQYF. CDR3 coding DNA: TGTGCCATCGGTGAGTGGGACGAGCAGTACTTC.

The rearrangement links TRBV25-1 to TRBJ2-5, with unresolved D. The J call is uncertain, as TRBJ2-7 better fits the DNA end. This CDR3 has 16 amino acids. Germline V lookup: CDR1 MGHDK, CDR2 SYGVNS. CDR3: CASSECQALGRYEQYF. CDR3 DNA: TGTGCCAGCAGTGAATGTCAGGCCCTAGGGCGGTACGAGCAGTACTTC.

The rearrangement joins TRBV10-3 to TRBJ1-5, with D possibly TRBD1 on 6 matching bases. This CDR3 is 17 amino acids long. Germline V gene lookup returns CDR1 ENHRY and CDR2 SYGVKD. V shed 3 bases and J shed 6 bases, with 21 bases lying between them. CDR3 residues: CAISDGQGIKSGQPQHF. The DNA of the CDR3 is TGTGCCATCAGTGACGGTCAGGGGATCAAGAGTGGTCAGCCCCAGCATTTT.